The following is a T cell receptor beta chain sequence with its context. These data originate in a study of technical replicates of blood from several donors. Trimming took 2 bases from V and 6 from J; bases not matched to a gene: 5. The CDR3 runs 14 residues. Germline CDR1 reads LNHDA; CDR2 reads SQIVND (reference sequence). Clones were read by immunoSEQ multiplex PCR, and TCRdb kept only the in-frame ones, dropping some. The repertoire holds approximately 88,000 clones, with 94% as singletons. The chain is built from TRBV19 and TRBJ1-1; 8 bases agree with TRBD1. Sequenced input: T cells isolated from PBMCs. This TCR was recovered from a human donor in good health. CDR3 loop: CASSIHRGFSEAFF. DNA for the CDR3: TGTGCCAGTAGTATACACAGGGGGTTCTCTGAAGCTTTCTTT.